Each of the 21 T cell receptor beta chains below was sequenced from the same sample in a study of shared clonotypes between healthy human individuals. Only in-frame clones appear in the TCRdb table, and some are missing; sequencing was by immunoSEQ multiplex PCR. The sample records some 1.1 million clones, 60% to 85% being singletons. The sample consisted of memory CD4+ T cells from PBMCs. Subset of the sample: CD45RA-negative fraction. The receptors were gathered from a man younger than 35 in good health. Some clones in this sample may be carry-over from other donors' samples.

This clone was seen many times. The chain combines TRBV6-4 with TRBJ2-2; D is unresolved. The CDR3 extends over 11 amino acids. With 8 bases removed from V and 7 bases from J, the gap between germline ends came to 8 bases. CDR1 is MRHNA and CDR2 is SNTAGT in the germline V gene. The CDR3, as DNA: TGTGCCAGCCGCCCTGACGGGGAGCTGTTTTTT. Its protein product is CASRPDGELFF.

The sample holds one count of this clone. The chain has TRBV5-6 and TRBJ1-1, with 7 nucleotides matching TRBD1. The CDR3 spans 18 residues. Germline CDR1 reads SGHDT; CDR2 reads YYEEEE. V gave up 4 bases and J gave up 1 base; unmatched junction bases: 16. In DNA, the CDR3 is TGTGCCAGCAGCACCACGACAGGGTGGCACACCTCGAACACTGAAGCTTTCTTT. The encoded protein is CASSTTTGWHTSNTEAFF.

This clone appeared a single time. The chain uses TRBV10-3 and TRBJ2-7; 10 nucleotides line up with TRBD1. The CDR3 spans 13 residues. V was clipped by 6 bases and J by 6 bases; unmatched bases: 5. Germline V gene sequence: CDR1 ENHRY, CDR2 SYGVKD. The CDR3 nucleotides read TGTGCCATCAGGGGACAGGGGTCAGGCGAGCAGTACTTC. Protein product: CAIRGQGSGEQYF.

The V and J genes are TRBV14 and TRBJ1-2; unclear D gene. Trimming left V 0 bases short and J 3 bases short, with 8 bases between. Per the germline V gene, CDR1 is SGHDN and CDR2 is FVKESK. The CDR3 sequence is 14 residues long. CDR3 loop: CASSQEVPYYGYTF. The CDR3 DNA is TGTGCCAGCAGCCAAGAAGTCCCTTACTATGGCTACACCTTC.

The J gene is TRBJ2-6, the V gene TRBV28; D is perhaps TRBD1 (6 bases). The CDR3 loop spans 15 amino acids. Trimming shortened V by 1 base and J by 4 bases, and 8 bases separated the two germline ends. CDR1 is MDHEN, CDR2 SYDVKM, per germline. CDR3 region: CASSLYRAGANVLTF. CDR3 bases: TGTGCCAGCAGTTTATACAGGGCCGGGGCCAACGTCCTGACTTTC.

CDR3 in DNA: TGTGCCAGCAGCTCCGGGGCTAATCGAATTCAGTTCTTC. Translating gives CASSSGANRIQFF. This sequence joins TRBV5-5 and TRBJ2-1; perhaps D is TRBD1 or TRBD2 (5 bases each). V was clipped by 3 bases and J by 13 bases, with 17 bases between them. CDR3 length equals 13 residues. CDR1 is SGHKS, CDR2 YYEKEE, per germline (reference sequence). Combining the CDR3 with reference TRBV5-5 and TRBJ2-1 gives the whole variable domain DAGVTQSPTHLIKTRGQQVTLRCSPISGHKSVSWYQQVLGQGPQFIFQYYEKEERGRGNFPDRFSARQFPNYSSELNVNALLLGDSALYLCASSSGANRIQFFGPGTRLTVL.

This clone was seen a few times. The chain has TRBV18 and TRBJ2-7, with D perhaps TRBD1 or TRBD2 (5 bases each). CDR3 length: 13 amino acids. Per the germline V gene, CDR1 is KGHSH and CDR2 is LQKENI. V lost 3 bases and J lost 4, with 10 bases in between. This chain's CDR3 is CASSPGPFYEQYF. CDR3 bases: TGTGCCAGCTCACCGGGACCCTTTTACGAGCAGTACTTC.

To note about this clone: Since a far larger clone is one base different, this is likely a read error. Other DNA sequences in this sample translate to the same CDR3. This chain links TRBV30 with TRBJ1-2; TRBD1 might be the D (5 bases). Trimming left V 2 bases short and J 8 bases short, with 9 bases between. This CDR3 is 11 amino acids long. CDR1 and CDR2 (germline): GTSNPN, SVGIG (reference sequence). In DNA form, the CDR3 reads TGTGCCTGGAGTTGGGGGGGAGGCTACACCTTC. It codes for CAWSWGGGYTF.

This chain links TRBV19 with TRBJ1-1; the match to TRBD1 covers 8 bases. The CDR3 totals 15 residues. Germline V gene data show CDR1 as LNHDA and CDR2 as SQIVND (reference sequence). With V trimmed by 3 bases and J by 4 bases, 7 bases remained unmatched. CDR3 sequence reads: CASSMQGAPITEAFF. CDR3 DNA sequence: TGTGCCAGTAGTATGCAGGGGGCGCCTATCACTGAAGCTTTCTTT.

This clone was counted once. The rearrangement uses TRBV6-5 and TRBJ2-6; possibly TRBD1 or TRBD2 for D (5 bases each). CDR1 MNHEY and CDR2 SVGAGI come from the germline V gene. The CDR3 contains 15 residues. Trimming took off 0 bases at V and 4 bases at J, with 7 bases between the two ends. CDR3 DNA: TGTGCCAGCAGTTACTCGGGGGAAGGGGCCAACGTCCTGACTTTC. This encodes CASSYSGEGANVLTF.

The rearrangement uses TRBV11-2 and TRBJ1-2, with 7 positions matching TRBD1. The CDR3 has 15 amino acids. Germline CDR1 SGHAT, CDR2 FQNNGV. With 8 bases clipped from V and 5 bases from J, the junction kept 14 bases outside the gene matches. Here the CDR3 DNA reads TGTGCCAGCGGTCGCCCGGGACAGAAGTATTATGGCTACACCTTC. The encoded protein is CASGRPGQKYYGYTF.

CDR3 in DNA: TGTGCCAGCAGCTTGGGACAGGGGACGGTCTACGAGCAGTACTTC. It yields the protein CASSLGQGTVYEQYF. This chain connects TRBV7-2 to TRBJ2-7; 10 nucleotides match TRBD1. J lost 3 bases, V lost 3 bases, and 5 bases had no gene match. Germline values: CDR1 SGHTA, CDR2 FQGNSA. This CDR3 is built from 15 residues.

This clone came up a few times. The V and J genes are TRBV15 and TRBJ1-5; D possibly corresponds to TRBD1 (5 bases). Trimming left V 1 base short and J 4 bases short, with 8 bases between. The CDR3 runs to 14 residues. Germline assignment: CDR1 LNHNV and CDR2 YYDKDF (reference sequence). As DNA, the CDR3 is TGTGCCACCAGCAGAGCAGGGACGAATCAGCCCCAGCATTTT. Protein: CATSRAGTNQPQHF.

This clone showed up just once. This specimen includes other DNA sequences encoding the same CDR3. The gene calls are TRBV29-1 and TRBJ2-2; 9 bases align to TRBD1. Trimming at V came to 6 bases and at J to 1 base, leaving 0 bases not matched to a gene. The CDR3 spans 13 residues. CDR1 and CDR2 from the germline V gene are SQVTM and ANQGSEA. CDR3 region: CSVDRGNTGELFF. The CDR3 DNA reads as TGCAGCGTGGACAGGGGGAACACCGGGGAGCTGTTTTTT.

This clone was counted a few times. This chain joins TRBV5-6 and TRBJ2-3; the D gene is possibly TRBD2 (5 bases). The germline CDR1 and CDR2 sequences are SGHDT and YYEEEE. The ends were cut back, 5 bases at V and 9 bases at J, with 19 bases in the middle. The CDR3 runs to 14 residues. The CDR3 spells CASRQTGNEATQYF. The CDR3 DNA reads TGTGCCAGCAGACAGACGGGGAATGAAGCGACGCAGTATTTT.

The gene calls are TRBV5-4 and TRBJ2-1; 8 bases align to TRBD1. The CDR3 is 12 residues long. Per germline, CDR1 SGHNT and CDR2 YYREEE (reference sequence). V was clipped by 5 bases and J by 10 bases; unmatched bases: 5. Here the CDR3 DNA reads TGTGCCAGCAGTCCTGACAGGGGCGAGCAGTTCTTC. It yields the protein CASSPDRGEQFF. The full variable domain, its missing parts supplied by reference TRBV5-4 and TRBJ2-1, is ETGVTQSPTHLIKTRGQQVTLRCSSQSGHNTVSWYQQALGQGPQFIFQYYREEENGRGNFPPRFSGLQFPNYSSELNVNALELDDSALYLCASSPDRGEQFFGPGTRLTVL.

The chain combines TRBV18 with TRBJ1-2; 10 nucleotides align to TRBD1. Germline loops: CDR1 KGHSH, CDR2 LQKENI. CDR3 length: 15 amino acids. Trimming removed 3 bases from V and 7 bases from J; junction bases left unmatched: 8. The CDR3 sequence is CASSPSGTGAFGYTF. In DNA, the CDR3 is TGTGCCAGCTCACCTTCCGGGACAGGGGCCTTTGGCTACACCTTC.

The V gene is TRBV27, the J gene TRBJ2-7; no reliable D call. The CDR3 contains 13 residues. The V gene's germline CDR1 is MNHEY and CDR2 SMNVEV (reference sequence). V was pared by 5 bases and J by 3 bases, with 11 bases between. The CDR3 DNA is TGTGCCAGCAGTCGTTTGGTCGACTACGAGCAGTACTTC. This gives the protein CASSRLVDYEQYF.

DNA of the CDR3: TGTGCCAGCACACTCGTCACAGATACGCAGTATTTT. It encodes CASTLVTDTQYF. The V and J genes are TRBV7-2 and TRBJ2-3; D unresolved. The V and J ends lost 7 bases and 2 bases respectively, with 7 bases between them. This CDR3 comprises 12 residues. CDR1 and CDR2 from the germline V gene are SGHTA and FQGNSA.

The J gene is TRBJ1-3, the V gene TRBV4-1; D gene uncertain. CDR1 is MGHRA and CDR2 is YSYEKL in the germline V gene. The CDR3 length is 15 residues. The germline V and J ends were trimmed by 6 bases and 4 bases, with 16 bases remaining between them. The CDR3 DNA is TGCGCCAGCAGACAAATAGCTACCTCGGGAAACACCATATATTTT. It is translated as CASRQIATSGNTIYF.

The rearrangement links TRBV5-4 to TRBJ2-2; TRBD1 aligns across 12 bases. Germline-derived CDR1 and CDR2 are SGHNT and YYREEE (reference sequence). The CDR3 has 19 amino acids. The V and J ends lost 3 bases and 4 bases, in that order; junction bases with no gene match: 13. The CDR3 region has the DNA TGTGCCAGCAGCTCGGGCGGGGGACAGGGGGCCCGGGCCACCGGGGAGCTGTTTTTT. Its protein is CASSSGGGQGARATGELFF.